These 23 T cell receptor beta chains were all obtained from the same sample, sequenced in a study of cytomegalovirus exposure and HLA in healthy donors. Both 60 Vbeta primers and 13 Jbeta primers went into the PCR. The table came from immunoSEQ multiplex PCR; TCRdb's copy has only in-frame clones and leaves some out. The sample lists some 130,000 clones; around three quarters were seen once. The sequenced sample was PBMCs. All receptors come from a man under 40 in good health.

The chain couples TRBV11-3 to TRBJ2-5, with TRBD1 identical over 8 bases. V gave up 5 bases and J gave up 11 bases; unmatched junction bases: 13. Germline CDR1 SGHNT, CDR2 YENEEA. CDR3 length: 14 amino acids. CDR3 in DNA: TGTGCCAGCAGCCCTGAGAAAGGACAGGGACCACAGTACTTC. As protein: CASSPEKGQGPQYF.

The V and J genes are TRBV27 and TRBJ2-7; weak D call: TRBD2 (5 bases). V was pared by 5 bases and J by 3 bases, with 20 bases between. The CDR3 runs 16 residues. Germline-derived CDR1 and CDR2 are MNHEY and SMNVEV (reference sequence). The CDR3 loop is CASSTREGLGNYEQYF. The CDR3 coding sequence is TGTGCCAGCAGTACTCGTGAGGGCCTCGGGAACTACGAGCAGTACTTC.

This clone appeared once. The genes are TRBV6-6 and TRBJ2-7; tentatively, D is TRBD2 (7 bases). The CDR3 consists of 16 residues. Trimming took off 7 bases at V and 4 bases at J, with 23 bases between the two ends. Germline V gives CDR1 MNHNY, CDR2 SVGAGI (reference sequence). The CDR3 spells CASTLGPGGVSYEQYF. CDR3 sequence (DNA): TGTGCCAGCACCCTCGGTCCGGGGGGCGTCTCTTACGAGCAGTACTTC.

The CDR3 protein is CASSWSVGYEQYF. The CDR3 nucleotides are TGTGCCAGCAGTTGGAGTGTTGGCTACGAGCAGTACTTC. This chain joins TRBV27 and TRBJ2-7; D remains unclear. The V gene lost 4 bases and the J gene lost 3 bases, with 10 bases spanning the gap. The CDR3 spans 13 residues. CDR1 and CDR2 (germline): MNHEY, SMNVEV (reference sequence).

The rearrangement uses TRBV10-1 and TRBJ1-1; weak D call: TRBD1 (5 bases). The CDR3 consists of 15 residues. V shed 5 bases and J shed 6 bases, with 19 bases lying between them. The germline V gene has CDR1 WNHNN and CDR2 SYGVQD (reference sequence). In nucleotides, the CDR3 is TGCGCCAGCAGTCAAGGACAAGCCGGGGGGGCTGAAGCTTTCTTT. Its protein product is CASSQGQAGGAEAFF.

V usage is TRBV27 and J usage is TRBJ2-7; maybe TRBD2 (6 bases). Germline V gives CDR1 MNHEY, CDR2 SMNVEV (reference sequence). The CDR3 totals 15 residues. Between the trimmed V and J ends, which lost 5 bases and 0 bases, there was a span of 14 bases. CDR3 protein: CASSPSVAVSYEQYF. The CDR3 DNA reads as TGTGCCAGCAGTCCCTCTGTAGCGGTCTCCTACGAGCAGTACTTC.

The sample holds a few counts of this clone. The chain employs TRBV19 and TRBJ2-7; D is uncertain. This CDR3 spans 11 amino acids. V gave up 4 bases and J gave up 2 bases, with 3 bases separating them. Germline V gene lookup returns CDR1 LNHDA and CDR2 SQIVND (reference sequence). The CDR3 here is CASSTAYEQYF. CDR3 DNA: TGTGCCAGTAGTACCGCCTACGAGCAGTACTTC.

The genes are TRBV10-1 and TRBJ1-5; 8 bases fit TRBD1. The trim removed 8 bases at V and 3 bases at J, leaving 3 bases unmatched. The germline V gene has CDR1 WNHNN and CDR2 SYGVQD (reference sequence). CDR3 length: 13 amino acids. The CDR3 DNA sequence: TGCGCCAGCCAGGGGGCCTTCAATCAGCCCCAGCATTTT. Translated, it gives CASQGAFNQPQHF.

The chain links TRBV29-1 to TRBJ2-1; TRBD2 matches at 10 bases. V gave up 5 bases and J gave up 0 bases; unmatched junction bases: 1. There are 14 residues in the CDR3. Looked up from germline, CDR1 is SQVTM and CDR2 is ANQGSEA. The CDR3 nucleotides read TGCAGCGTTTCTAGCGGGAGCTCCTACAATGAGCAGTTCTTC. Protein product: CSVSSGSSYNEQFF.

This CDR3 is CASSPRQGPDTQYF. Here the CDR3 DNA reads TGCGCCAGCAGCCCACGACAGGGGCCAGATACGCAGTATTTT. The chain carries TRBV5-1 and TRBJ2-3; 8 positions match TRBD1. There are 14 residues in the CDR3. CDR1 is SGHRS, CDR2 YFSETQ, per germline. The V gene end was trimmed by 4 bases and the J gene end by 4 bases; junction bases not matched to a gene: 5. Together with reference TRBV5-1 and TRBJ2-3, the CDR3 gives the full variable domain: KAGVTQTPRYLIKTRGQQVTLSCSPISGHRSVSWYQQTPGQGLQFLFEYFSETQRNKGNFPGRFSGRQFSNSRSEMNVSTLELGDSALYLCASSPRQGPDTQYFGPGTRLTVL.

The gene calls are TRBV28 and TRBJ2-5; 13 bases map to TRBD2. The end of the DNA aligns better with TRBJ2-7, so the J call may be wrong. CDR1 and CDR2 (germline): MDHEN, SYDVKM. The CDR3 totals 18 residues. The CDR3: CASVLRGLAGVTAYEQYF. In DNA, the CDR3 is TGTGCCAGCGTCCTTCGCGGACTAGCGGGAGTAACGGCCTACGAGCAGTACTTC.

The rearrangement links TRBV18 to TRBJ2-2; TRBD1 might be the D (5 bases). The V gene's germline CDR1 is KGHSH and CDR2 LQKENI. V was cut by 11 bases and J by 4 bases, with 20 bases left in between. This CDR3 region has 15 residues. The CDR3 DNA sequence: TGTGCCGGGCGGACAAAAGCACAATTCACCGGGGAGCTGTTTTTT. As protein: CAGRTKAQFTGELFF.

This chain links TRBV4-1 with TRBJ2-7; 10 nucleotides match TRBD2. Germline CDR1 and CDR2: MGHRA and YSYEKL. The CDR3 is 14 amino acids. Losses at the gene ends were 6 bases for V and 3 bases for J; bases not matched to a gene: 5. DNA of the CDR3: TGCGCCAGCAGTTGGTCTAGCGGGAGCTACGAGCAGTACTTC. It specifies CASSWSSGSYEQYF.

This chain joins TRBV18 and TRBJ2-7; the D gene is possibly TRBD1 (6 bases). In germline, CDR1 is KGHSH, CDR2 LQKENI. V was pared by 4 bases and J by 7 bases, with 14 bases between. This CDR3 has 13 residues. The DNA of the CDR3 is TGTGCCAGCTCACTCGGCAGGGGCAGGGAGCAGTACTTC. This encodes CASSLGRGREQYF.

The chain recombines TRBV9 with TRBJ2-1; TRBD2 matches 8 bases. J lost 6 bases, V lost 4 bases, and 6 bases had no gene match. Germline CDR1 SGDLS, CDR2 YYNGEE. This CDR3 is 14 amino acids long. As DNA, the CDR3 is TGTGCCAGCAGCCGGGGGGGCGGGAGCAATGAGCAGTTCTTC. Amino acid sequence: CASSRGGGSNEQFF. The full variable domain, with the rest looked up from reference TRBV9 and TRBJ2-1, is DSGVTQTPKHLITATGQRVTLRCSPRSGDLSVYWYQQSLDQGLQFLIQYYNGEERAKGNILERFSAQQFPDLHSELNLSSLELGDSALYFCASSRGGGSNEQFFGPGTRLTVL.

The chain is built from TRBV6-5 and TRBJ1-2; 7 bases line up with TRBD1. From germline, CDR1 is MNHEY and CDR2 SVGAGI. The CDR3 is made up of 14 amino acids. Unmatched junction bases numbered 11, after V lost 5 bases and J lost 8 bases. The CDR3 bases are TGTGCCAGCAGTCCGGCGGACAGGATAGGAGGCTACACCTTC. It encodes CASSPADRIGGYTF.

This rearrangement joins TRBV11-2 to TRBJ2-7, with 10 bases matching TRBD1. With V trimmed by 7 bases and J by 5 bases, 11 bases remained unmatched. CDR1 SGHAT and CDR2 FQNNGV come from the germline V gene. The CDR3 sequence is 15 residues long. CDR3: CASTWDRGFYDEQYF. The CDR3 DNA reads TGTGCCAGCACCTGGGACAGGGGCTTTTACGACGAGCAGTACTTC.

The chain couples TRBV25-1 to TRBJ2-1; 8 positions agree with TRBD2. V was clipped by 1 base and J by 0 bases; unmatched bases: 8. Germline V gene lookup returns CDR1 MGHDK and CDR2 SYGVNS. The CDR3 extends over 18 amino acids. The CDR3 is CASSEWRAGVSSYNEQFF. CDR3 DNA sequence: TGTGCCAGCAGTGAATGGCGAGCGGGGGTGTCCTCCTACAATGAGCAGTTCTTC.

The chain joins TRBV2 to TRBJ2-3; D is unresolved. This CDR3 has 15 residues. Germline CDR1 reads SNHLY; CDR2 reads FYNNEI. The V gene lost 7 bases and the J gene lost 2 bases, with 16 bases spanning the gap. Here the CDR3 reads CASTSDTALTDTQYF. Written as DNA, the CDR3 is TGTGCCAGCACCTCTGACACGGCCCTCACAGATACGCAGTATTTT.

Only a few counts were recorded for this clone. The chain recombines TRBV5-8 with TRBJ2-5; D uncertain. Trimming took off 4 bases at V and 5 bases at J, with 12 bases between the two ends. Germline V gene lookup returns CDR1 SGHTS and CDR2 YDEGEE. The CDR3 spans 13 residues. This chain's CDR3 is CASSPERPETQYF. DNA for the CDR3: TGTGCCAGCAGCCCGGAGAGGCCCGAGACCCAGTACTTC.

This chain links TRBV7-2 with TRBJ2-3; 11 bases match TRBD2. Trimming took 4 bases from V and 6 from J; bases not matched to a gene: 15. Germline CDR1 and CDR2: SGHTA and FQGNSA. The CDR3 contains 18 residues. The DNA for the CDR3 is TGTGCCAGCAGCTACGGGACTAGCGGCCGAAGAAAGGGGGATACGCAGTATTTT. Encoded protein: CASSYGTSGRRKGDTQYF.

V usage is TRBV30 and J usage is TRBJ1-2; 9 bases align to TRBD1. The CDR3 loop spans 13 amino acids. Trimming cost V 3 bases and J 8 bases; bases outside gene matches: 7. The germline V gene has CDR1 GTSNPN and CDR2 SVGIG (reference sequence). The CDR3 spells CAWRVAGTGGYTF. The CDR3 DNA reads TGTGCCTGGAGAGTAGCCGGGACAGGGGGCTACACCTTC.

The CDR3 nucleotides read TGTGCCAGCAGTTTAGGGACAGTAGCTTACGAGCAGTACTTC. Translating gives CASSLGTVAYEQYF. The chain combines TRBV28 with TRBJ2-5; 7 positions agree with TRBD1. The end of the DNA fits TRBJ2-7 better, so the J call may be wrong. CDR1 and CDR2 from the germline V gene are MDHEN and SYDVKM. This CDR3 is 14 amino acids long.